The 29 T cell receptor beta chains reported below all come from one sample, sequenced in a study of a mutant IDH1 vaccine in newly diagnosed glioma. Clones were sequenced by immunoSEQ multiplex PCR, and TCRdb holds only the in-frame ones, with some missing. Found here are 40,000 to 45,000 clones, around 82% of them singletons; the top ten hold approximately 19%. These receptors have no known antigen. Stated time point: week 47, end of study. It was 300 ug of mutant IDH1 20-mer peptide that made up each vaccine dose, given with topical imiquimod. The specimen was PBMCs, collected from a glioma patient whose treatment included an IDH1 peptide vaccine. The source of these receptors is a man between 18 and 29 years old with glioma. Some clones in this sample may be carry-over from other donors' samples.

The rearrangement uses TRBV5-1 and TRBJ1-4; tentative D call: TRBD1 (6 bases). Trimming pared 5 bases from V and 7 bases from J, leaving 12 bases between. Germline CDR1 is SGHRS and CDR2 is YFSETQ. The CDR3 is 13 amino acids. CDR3 sequence reads: CASRRLRGEKLFF. CDR3 DNA: TGCGCCAGCAGGCGACTCAGGGGTGAAAAACTGTTTTTT.

The chain joins TRBV30 to TRBJ2-7; 8 bases are shared with TRBD1. In germline, CDR1 is GTSNPN, CDR2 SVGIG (reference sequence). CDR3 length equals 15 residues. After removal of 2 bases from V and 3 bases from J, the junction contained 9 bases not matched to a gene. CDR3 sequence (DNA): TGTGCCTGGAGTATATTCGGGACAGGTATCTACGAGCAGTACTTC. The encoded protein is CAWSIFGTGIYEQYF.

J is TRBJ2-7 and V is TRBV30; TRBD1 matches at 8 bases. V shed 2 bases and J 6 bases; nucleotides not matched to a gene: 12. The V gene's germline CDR1 is GTSNPN and CDR2 SVGIG (reference sequence). CDR3 length: 15 residues. The CDR3 sequence is CAWSLPDRDFAEQYF. The CDR3 DNA reads TGTGCCTGGAGTCTCCCGGACAGGGACTTCGCCGAGCAGTACTTC.

The chain couples TRBV4-3 to TRBJ1-2, with 8 bases aligning to TRBD1. The J segment lost 7 bases and the V segment lost 3 bases, leaving 7 bases of the junction unmatched. Germline loops: CDR1 LGHNA, CDR2 YSLEER. The CDR3 is made up of 14 amino acids. CDR3 loop: CASSQGTGMGGYTF. The CDR3, as DNA: TGCGCCAGCAGCCAGGGGACAGGAATGGGTGGCTACACCTTC.

V and J are TRBV29-1 and TRBJ2-7; possibly TRBD1 for D (6 bases). The germline V and J ends were trimmed by 7 bases and 5 bases, with 15 bases remaining between them. This CDR3 has 12 residues. Germline assignment: CDR1 SQVTM and CDR2 ANQGSEA. This CDR3 is CSAGFTGNEQYF. CDR3 sequence (DNA): TGCAGCGCCGGATTTACAGGGAACGAGCAGTACTTC.

V gene TRBV5-6 combines with J gene TRBJ2-4; the D is unclear. Germline CDR1 SGHDT, CDR2 YYEEEE. There are 12 residues in the CDR3. V shed 0 bases and J shed 8 bases, with 6 bases lying between them. CDR3 sequence: CASSLGVDIQYF. CDR3 DNA: TGTGCCAGCAGCTTGGGGGTGGACATTCAGTACTTC.

The chain recombines TRBV5-1 with TRBJ2-7, with a tentative D call TRBD2 (6 bases). Germline V CDR1 and CDR2: SGHRS, YFSETQ. Trimming cost V 2 bases and J 5 bases, with 11 bases left between them. The CDR3 extends over 13 amino acids. This chain's CDR3 is CASSLLAGDEQYF. In nucleotides, the CDR3 is TGCGCCAGCAGCTTACTAGCAGGCGACGAGCAGTACTTC.

The gene calls are TRBV7-2 and TRBJ2-7, with 10 bases matching TRBD2. V trimming: 2 bases; J trimming: 3 bases; junction bases outside the gene matches: 13. In germline, CDR1 is SGHTA, CDR2 FQGNSA. The CDR3 is 18 residues long. The CDR3 sequence is CASSLHPVSGGFIYEQYF. As DNA, the CDR3 is TGTGCCAGCAGCTTACATCCCGTTAGCGGGGGGTTCATCTACGAGCAGTACTTC.

The chain combines TRBV19 with TRBJ1-4; 9 bases fit TRBD1. The junction had 13 bases not matched to a gene; V was cut back by 6 bases and J by 2 bases. CDR3 length: 18 amino acids. Germline loops: CDR1 LNHDA, CDR2 SQIVND (reference sequence). The CDR3 sequence is CASRPRSTGGATNEKLFF. In DNA, the CDR3 is TGTGCCAGTAGGCCCCGGAGTACAGGGGGCGCGACTAATGAAAAACTGTTTTTT.

The V call is TRBV4-1, the J call TRBJ2-2; 9 nucleotides match TRBD2. Germline CDR1 MGHRA, CDR2 YSYEKL. This CDR3 is 16 amino acids long. The junction had 6 bases not matched to a gene; V was cut back by 1 base and J by 6 bases. The CDR3, as DNA: TGCGCCAGCAGCCAAGTAGGGCTAGCGGGATCCGGGGAGCTGTTTTTT. It translates to CASSQVGLAGSGELFF.

CDR3 bases: TGTGCCACCAGTACAGACAGGGTCGGGTCACCCCTCCACTTT. It specifies CATSTDRVGSPLHF. J is TRBJ1-6 and V is TRBV15, with 7 bases lining up with TRBD1. With 6 bases clipped from V and 10 bases from J, the junction kept 9 bases outside the gene matches. This CDR3 is built from 14 residues. CDR1 is LNHNV and CDR2 is YYDKDF in the germline V gene (reference sequence).

CDR3 DNA sequence: TGTGCCAGCTTCAGGGGGCGTTTAGCTGAAGCTTTCTTT. Amino acids: CASFRGRLAEAFF. This chain uses TRBV27 with TRBJ1-1; 8 bases agree with TRBD1. This CDR3 has 13 residues. The V gene's germline CDR1 is MNHEY and CDR2 SMNVEV (reference sequence). After removal of 8 bases from V and 6 bases from J, the junction contained 8 bases not matched to a gene.

The chain couples TRBV5-6 to TRBJ1-3, with no clear D. In germline, CDR1 is SGHDT, CDR2 YYEEEE. V lost 1 base to trimming and J lost 2 bases, with 7 bases between them. The CDR3 loop spans 14 amino acids. The CDR3 DNA reads as TGTGCCAGCAGCTTGAAATGGGCTGGAAACACCATATATTTT. Protein product: CASSLKWAGNTIYF.

This clone occurred a few times. The chain uses TRBV6-5 and TRBJ1-2, with 8 bases fitting TRBD1. This CDR3 is built from 14 residues. Germline V gives CDR1 MNHEY, CDR2 SVGAGI. V lost 10 bases to trimming and J lost 1 base; unmatched junction nucleotides: 8. This CDR3 reads CATVTGGSNYGYTF. Written as DNA, the CDR3 is TGTGCCACCGTAACAGGGGGTAGTAACTATGGCTACACCTTC.

CDR3 DNA sequence: TGTGCCAGCACCACAGGGGTTACTAATGAAAAACTGTTTTTT. This translates into CASTTGVTNEKLFF. The J gene is TRBJ1-4, the V gene TRBV6-6; TRBD1 aligns across 7 bases. This CDR3 is 14 amino acids long. Germline CDR1 is MNHNY and CDR2 is SVGAGI (reference sequence). The V and J ends lost 7 bases and 2 bases, in that order; junction bases with no gene match: 4.

The CDR3 sequence is CASSLGGGWMETQYF. CDR3 nucleotides: TGTGCCAGCAGCTTAGGAGGGGGATGGATGGAGACCCAGTACTTC. The J gene is TRBJ2-5, the V gene TRBV7-9; a possible D gene is TRBD1 (6 bases). Germline loops: CDR1 SEHNR, CDR2 FQNEAQ (reference sequence). The CDR3 has 15 residues. The ends were cut back, 1 base at V and 5 bases at J, with 14 bases in the middle.

This clone has just one count. At one end, the junction sequence differs from germline, possibly due to a read error. Here the CDR3 DNA reads TGTGCCAGCAGCTTGGATTTGGTAAGGAACGCTGAAGCTTTCTTT. Its protein is CASSLDLVRNAEAFF. The chain has TRBV5-8 and TRBJ1-1, with D unresolved. The CDR3 runs 15 residues. The germline CDR1 and CDR2 sequences are SGHTS and YDEGEE.

The CDR3 bases are TGCAGCGCCGGTGGGCTCGCGGCCGACTCCTACAATGAGCAGTTCTTC. This sequence encodes CSAGGLAADSYNEQFF. The chain is built from TRBV29-1 and TRBJ2-1; the D is unclear. Between the trimmed V and J ends, which lost 7 bases and 0 bases, there was a span of 19 bases. The CDR3 consists of 16 residues. Per germline, CDR1 SQVTM and CDR2 ANQGSEA.

The chain joins TRBV19 to TRBJ2-7, with D possibly matching TRBD2 (6 bases). Per germline, CDR1 LNHDA and CDR2 SQIVND (reference sequence). The V end was cut by 3 bases, the J end by 7 bases, with 16 bases between. This CDR3 contains 14 residues. CDR3 sequence reads: CASSMELAPWEQYF. The CDR3 DNA sequence: TGTGCCAGTAGTATGGAGCTAGCGCCGTGGGAGCAGTACTTC.

V is TRBV5-5 and J is TRBJ2-5; no definite D call. The length of the CDR3 is 13 residues. V lost 0 bases and J 3 bases, leaving 6 bases between the germline ends. Germline V lookup: CDR1 SGHKS, CDR2 YYEKEE (reference sequence). The CDR3 region has the DNA TGTGCCAGCAGCTTGGGAAGGGAAGAGACCCAGTACTTC. Translating gives CASSLGREETQYF.

The rearrangement joins TRBV30 to TRBJ1-1, with D unresolved. Germline CDR1 and CDR2: GTSNPN and SVGIG (reference sequence). V lost 4 bases and J 5 bases, leaving 11 bases between the germline ends. CDR3 length: 12 amino acids. The chain's CDR3 is CAWITEMTEAFF. The CDR3 DNA follows: TGTGCCTGGATTACGGAAATGACTGAAGCTTTCTTT.

V and J are TRBV30 and TRBJ1-1; D unclear. Trimming took 2 bases from V and 0 from J, leaving 7 bases between them. Germline CDR1 reads GTSNPN; CDR2 reads SVGIG (reference sequence). The CDR3 has 13 amino acids. The CDR3 sequence: CAWSIGMNTEAFF. CDR3 nucleotide sequence: TGTGCCTGGAGTATAGGGATGAACACTGAAGCTTTCTTT. The entire variable domain, with the rest obtained from reference TRBV30 and TRBJ1-1, is as follows: SQTIHQWPATLVQPVGSPLSLECTVEGTSNPNLYWYRQAAGRGLQLLFYSVGIGQISSEVPQNLSASRPQDRQFILSSKKLLLSDSGFYLCAWSIGMNTEAFFGQGTRLTVV.

The chain couples TRBV15 to TRBJ1-3; D unresolved. Germline assignment: CDR1 LNHNV and CDR2 YYDKDF (reference sequence). Trimming shortened V by 1 base and J by 0 bases, and 16 bases separated the two germline ends. This CDR3 contains 18 residues. CDR3 loop: CATSRGIGRALSGNTIYF. CDR3 DNA sequence: TGTGCCACCAGCAGAGGTATCGGGAGGGCACTCTCTGGAAACACCATATATTTT.

The CDR3 DNA follows: TGTGCCAGCAGTCAGGGCAGGGATCAGCCCCAGCATTTT. Translation: CASSQGRDQPQHF. The chain joins TRBV27 to TRBJ1-5, with D possibly matching TRBD1 (5 bases). This CDR3 is built from 13 residues. Trimming stripped 5 bases from V and 5 bases from J, with 10 bases between. Germline V gene sequence: CDR1 MNHEY, CDR2 SMNVEV (reference sequence).

V gene TRBV7-9 combines with J gene TRBJ1-1, with D tentatively TRBD1 (6 bases). V was cut by 1 base and J by 7 bases, with 16 bases left in between. Looked up from germline, CDR1 is SEHNR and CDR2 is FQNEAQ (reference sequence). The CDR3 contains 15 residues. The CDR3 spells CASSLGYGQLGEAFF. In DNA, the CDR3 is TGTGCCAGCAGCTTAGGCTACGGACAGCTGGGTGAAGCTTTCTTT. Looking up the rest from reference TRBV7-9 and TRBJ1-1 gives the full variable domain: DTGVSQNPRHKITKRGQNVTFRCDPISEHNRLYWYRQTLGQGPEFLTYFQNEAQLEKSRLLSDRFSAERPKGSFSTLEIQRTEQGDSAMYLCASSLGYGQLGEAFFGQGTRLTVV.

CDR3 bases: TGTGCCAGCAGACAGGGGCAGAGGGGTAGCACAGATACGCAGTATTTT. Amino acid sequence: CASRQGQRGSTDTQYF. This chain connects TRBV5-4 to TRBJ2-3; 7 nucleotides line up with TRBD1. Germline-derived CDR1 and CDR2 are SGHNT and YYREEE (reference sequence). After removal of 5 bases from V and 0 bases from J, the junction contained 9 bases not matched to a gene. The CDR3 is 16 residues long. The variable domain in full, with the rest retrieved from reference TRBV5-4 and TRBJ2-3, is ETGVTQSPTHLIKTRGQQVTLRCSSQSGHNTVSWYQQALGQGPQFIFQYYREEENGRGNFPPRFSGLQFPNYSSELNVNALELDDSALYLCASRQGQRGSTDTQYFGPGTRLTVL.

This clone has just a few counts. This chain joins TRBV7-2 and TRBJ2-7; D call uncertain. Germline lookup yields CDR1 SGHTA and CDR2 FQGNSA. Trimming took 4 bases from V and 1 from J, leaving 11 bases between them. The CDR3 has 14 amino acids. CDR3 sequence (DNA): TGTGCCAGCAGCTCATTTAGCTATTCCTACGAGCAGTACTTC. Protein: CASSSFSYSYEQYF. The entire variable domain, with the rest obtained from reference TRBV7-2 and TRBJ2-7, is as follows: GAGVSQSPSNKVTEKGKDVELRCDPISGHTALYWYRQSLGQGLEFLIYFQGNSAPDKSGLPSDRFSAERTGGSVSTLTIQRTQQEDSAVYLCASSSFSYSYEQYFGPGTRLTVT.

V gene TRBV28 combines with J gene TRBJ2-7, with a weak D call TRBD2 (5 bases). Germline CDR1 is MDHEN and CDR2 is SYDVKM. V shed 5 bases and J shed 5 bases, with 19 bases lying between them. This CDR3 has 15 residues. CDR3: CASSPQDRETNEQYF. The CDR3 region has the DNA TGTGCCAGCAGTCCCCAGGATAGGGAGACGAACGAGCAGTACTTC.

The chain joins TRBV27 to TRBJ1-3, with D hard to call. CDR3 length: 16 amino acids. CDR1 is MNHEY, CDR2 SMNVEV, per germline (reference sequence). Trimming shortened V by 3 bases and J by 0 bases, and 12 bases separated the two germline ends. CDR3 nucleotide sequence: TGTGCCAGCAGTTTCGCCAGCCCCCTCTCTGGAAACACCATATATTTT. Translating it yields CASSFASPLSGNTIYF.